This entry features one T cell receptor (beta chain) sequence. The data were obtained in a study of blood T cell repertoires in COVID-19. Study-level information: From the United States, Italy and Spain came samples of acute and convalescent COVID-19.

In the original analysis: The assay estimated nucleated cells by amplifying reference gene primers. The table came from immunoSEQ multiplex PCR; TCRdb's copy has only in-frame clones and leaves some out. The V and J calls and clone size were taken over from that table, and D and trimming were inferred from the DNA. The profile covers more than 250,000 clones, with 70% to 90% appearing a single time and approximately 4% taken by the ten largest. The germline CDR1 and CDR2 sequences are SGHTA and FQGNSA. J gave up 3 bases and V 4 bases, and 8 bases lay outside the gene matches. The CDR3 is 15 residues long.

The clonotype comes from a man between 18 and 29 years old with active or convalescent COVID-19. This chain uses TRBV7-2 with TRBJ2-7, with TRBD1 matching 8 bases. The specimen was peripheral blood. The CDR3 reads CASSSRQGLHYEQYF. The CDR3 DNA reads TGTGCCAGCAGCTCCCGACAGGGGCTACACTACGAGCAGTACTTC.